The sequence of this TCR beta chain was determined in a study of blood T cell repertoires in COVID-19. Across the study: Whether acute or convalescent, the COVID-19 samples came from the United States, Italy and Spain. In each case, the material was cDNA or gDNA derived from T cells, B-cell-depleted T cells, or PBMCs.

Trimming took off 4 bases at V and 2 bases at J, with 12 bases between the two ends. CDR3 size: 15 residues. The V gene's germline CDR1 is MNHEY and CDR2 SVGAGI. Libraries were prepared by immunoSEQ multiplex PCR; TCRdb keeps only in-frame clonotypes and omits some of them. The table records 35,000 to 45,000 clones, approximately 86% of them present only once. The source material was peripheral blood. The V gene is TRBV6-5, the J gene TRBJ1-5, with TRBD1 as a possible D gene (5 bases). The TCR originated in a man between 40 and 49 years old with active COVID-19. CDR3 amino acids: CASSSSGKGNQPQHF. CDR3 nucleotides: TGTGCCAGCAGTTCGTCAGGGAAGGGCAATCAGCCCCAGCATTTT.